A single sample gave rise to the 20 T cell receptor beta chains below, sequenced in a study of cytomegalovirus exposure and HLA in healthy donors. PCR employed 60 Vbeta and 13 Jbeta primers. Some clones are missing from TCRdb's copy, which holds only in-frame ones; the method was immunoSEQ multiplex PCR. The sample yields 150,000 to 200,000 clones, more than 65% seen once. The sequencing input was PBMCs. The receptors were gathered from a man aged 18 to 29 in good health and CMV-seropositive.

The V call is TRBV15, the J call TRBJ2-1; D remains unclear. The CDR3 spans 16 residues. Trimming cost V 0 bases and J 1 base, with 10 bases left between them. CDR1 and CDR2 from the germline V gene are LNHNV and YYDKDF (reference sequence). CDR3 loop: CATSRDSEASYNEQFF. CDR3 nucleotide sequence: TGTGCCACCAGCAGAGATTCAGAGGCTTCCTACAATGAGCAGTTCTTC.

CDR3 sequence: CASRRAGQSGNQPQHF. For the CDR3, the DNA is TGTGCCAGTAGACGGGCGGGACAGTCGGGCAATCAGCCCCAGCATTTT. This rearrangement joins TRBV19 to TRBJ1-5, with 7 bases aligning to TRBD1. Trimming removed 6 bases from V and 2 bases from J; junction bases left unmatched: 10. CDR3 length: 16 residues. Germline lookup yields CDR1 LNHDA and CDR2 SQIVND (reference sequence). The full variable domain, in which reference TRBV19 and TRBJ1-5 provide the parts outside the CDR3, is DGGITQSPKYLFRKEGQNVTLSCEQNLNHDAMYWYRQDPGQGLRLIYYSQIVNDFQKGDIAEGYSVSREKKESFPLTVTSAQKNPTAFYLCASRRAGQSGNQPQHFGDGTRLSIL.

The chain carries TRBV30 and TRBJ1-1; the D is unclear. The V gene's germline CDR1 is GTSNPN and CDR2 SVGIG (reference sequence). V dropped 5 bases and J dropped 3 bases, with 10 bases sitting between them. CDR3 size: 12 residues. CDR3 nucleotide sequence: TGTGCCTGGTCCGTGGCGGACACTGAAGCTTTCTTT. Its translation: CAWSVADTEAFF.

The J gene is TRBJ2-3, the V gene TRBV7-8, with 8 bases matching TRBD1. Trimming cost V 5 bases and J 5 bases; bases outside gene matches: 6. The CDR3 runs 14 residues. Germline-derived CDR1 and CDR2 are SGHVS and FQNEAQ. The CDR3 region has the DNA TGTGCCAGCAGCCAGGACAGGGCGGAAGATACGCAGTATTTT. It yields the protein CASSQDRAEDTQYF.

The chain has TRBV18 and TRBJ2-2, with 13 bases that match TRBD2. This CDR3 contains 17 residues. V shed 0 bases and J 6 bases; nucleotides not matched to a gene: 4. Germline loops: CDR1 KGHSH, CDR2 LQKENI. This chain's CDR3 is CASSPPRGLAGAGELFF. The CDR3 DNA sequence: TGTGCCAGCTCACCACCACGTGGACTAGCGGGGGCCGGGGAGCTGTTTTTT.

The chain links TRBV4-1 to TRBJ1-1; TRBD1 is a possible D gene (5 bases). V was pared by 0 bases and J by 4 bases, with 6 bases between. The CDR3 is 13 residues long. Germline values: CDR1 MGHRA, CDR2 YSYEKL. CDR3 DNA: TGCGCCAGCAGCCAAGAGACAGCCACTGAAGCTTTCTTT. Its protein product is CASSQETATEAFF.

The chain carries TRBV6-4 and TRBJ1-2; D possibly corresponds to TRBD1 (5 bases). CDR3 length: 18 amino acids. V was shortened by 4 bases and J by 1 base, with 22 bases between the two germline ends. The germline V gene has CDR1 MRHNA and CDR2 SNTAGT. The CDR3 nucleotides read TGTGCCAGCAGTGTAACCAGGGCTGCCCTTCTTAATAACTATGGCTACACCTTC. Encoded protein: CASSVTRAALLNNYGYTF.

J is TRBJ1-2 and V is TRBV11-2, with 7 nucleotides matching TRBD1. CDR3 length: 14 residues. V shed 1 base, J shed 4 bases, and the junction held 3 bases outside the gene matches. Per the germline V gene, CDR1 is SGHAT and CDR2 is FQNNGV. CDR3 nucleotides: TGTGCCAGCAGCTTAGGGGCAGGGGGCTATGGCTACACCTTC. This codes for CASSLGAGGYGYTF.

The rearrangement uses TRBV7-9 and TRBJ2-1, with D perhaps matching TRBD2 (5 bases). Trimming shortened V by 0 bases and J by 8 bases, and 8 bases separated the two germline ends. In germline, CDR1 is SEHNR, CDR2 FQNEAQ (reference sequence). The CDR3 is 13 amino acids. In nucleotides, the CDR3 is TGTGCCAGCAGCTTAGCGTTCGGGGATGAGCAGTTCTTC. Encoded protein: CASSLAFGDEQFF.

The J gene is TRBJ2-2, the V gene TRBV18; D is ambiguous. The V end was cut by 2 bases, the J end by 6 bases, with 7 bases between. The CDR3 runs 13 residues. CDR1 is KGHSH and CDR2 is LQKENI in the germline V gene. CDR3: CASSPNSAGELFF. In DNA form, the CDR3 reads TGTGCCAGCTCACCAAATTCAGCCGGGGAGCTGTTTTTT.

The gene calls are TRBV7-2 and TRBJ1-5; D might be TRBD1 (5 bases). The V gene's germline CDR1 is SGHTA and CDR2 FQGNSA. With 5 bases removed from V and 15 bases from J, the gap between germline ends came to 14 bases. The CDR3 loop spans 11 amino acids. CDR3 bases: TGTGCCAGCAGCACCTCAGGGATTAGGCATTTT. Its translation is CASSTSGIRHF.

The V call is TRBV7-2, the J call TRBJ1-1; possibly TRBD1 for D (6 bases). There are 14 residues in the CDR3. Germline lookup yields CDR1 SGHTA and CDR2 FQGNSA. Trimming removed 0 bases from V and 5 bases from J, with 10 bases in between. In nucleotides, the CDR3 is TGTGCCAGCAGCTTAGCGCGGGGGGCGACTGAAGCTTTCTTT. Its protein is CASSLARGATEAFF.

The chain carries TRBV5-1 and TRBJ2-3; possible D gene TRBD2, 6 bases. The V and J ends lost 0 bases and 2 bases respectively, with 10 bases between them. The CDR3 covers 15 residues. Germline V CDR1 and CDR2: SGHRS, YFSETQ. The CDR3 loop reads CASSLERGITDTQYF. The DNA for the CDR3 is TGCGCCAGCAGCTTGGAACGGGGGATCACAGATACGCAGTATTTT.

J is TRBJ1-2 and V is TRBV19; 7 bases agree with TRBD1. Germline trimming cut 4 bases from V and 5 bases from J; bases unmatched to any gene: 13. This CDR3 has 16 residues. Germline V lookup: CDR1 LNHDA, CDR2 SQIVND (reference sequence). The CDR3 loop reads CASSTHMTGFGYGYTF. The CDR3 DNA follows: TGTGCCAGTAGTACCCACATGACAGGGTTCGGGTATGGCTACACCTTC.

This clone showed up many times. J is TRBJ2-3 and V is TRBV6-5, with TRBD2 matching over 9 bases. The germline gives CDR1 MNHEY, CDR2 SVGAGI. J lost 5 bases, V lost 6 bases, and 6 bases had no gene match. The CDR3 is made up of 14 amino acids. This CDR3 is CASRAGGLGDTQYF. For the CDR3, the DNA is TGTGCCAGCAGGGCGGGGGGGCTTGGAGATACGCAGTATTTT.

V and J are TRBV9 and TRBJ1-1, with 7 bases aligning to TRBD1. V shed 5 bases, J shed 7 bases, and the junction held 8 bases outside the gene matches. The germline gives CDR1 SGDLS, CDR2 YYNGEE. The CDR3 extends over 13 amino acids. The chain's CDR3 is CASSTFRQGEAFF. The CDR3 bases are TGTGCCAGCAGTACCTTCCGACAGGGTGAAGCTTTCTTT.

This clone occurred a few times. The chain joins TRBV19 to TRBJ1-2; maybe TRBD1 (6 bases). The ends were cut back, 5 bases at V and 0 bases at J, with 16 bases in the middle. Looked up from germline, CDR1 is LNHDA and CDR2 is SQIVND (reference sequence). This CDR3 is built from 16 residues. The CDR3 nucleotides read TGTGCCAGTAGTTCACAAGGACAGATAGCTAACTATGGCTACACCTTC. The encoded protein is CASSSQGQIANYGYTF.

The chain combines TRBV4-2 with TRBJ2-1; 14 bases map to TRBD2. Germline CDR1 is LGHNA and CDR2 is YNFKEQ. The CDR3 runs 20 residues. V dropped 1 base and J dropped 5; count of bases not matched to a gene: 13. CDR3 region: CASSQGPGLAGEGLDNEQFF. CDR3 nucleotide sequence: TGTGCCAGCAGCCAAGGTCCGGGACTAGCGGGAGAGGGTTTGGACAATGAGCAGTTCTTC.

The chain has TRBV7-9 and TRBJ1-1, with D unclear. Germline CDR1 reads SEHNR; CDR2 reads FQNEAQ (reference sequence). Trimming left V 2 bases short and J 4 bases short, with 8 bases between. The CDR3 sequence is 13 residues long. The CDR3 nucleotides are TGTGCCAGCAGCTTATCCACTGGCACTGAAGCTTTCTTT. It specifies CASSLSTGTEAFF.

V is TRBV5-1 and J is TRBJ1-1; the D is unclear. The CDR3 contains 14 residues. Germline CDR1 is SGHRS and CDR2 is YFSETQ. V gave up 2 bases and J gave up 5 bases, with 13 bases separating them. The CDR3 loop reads CASSFSMARTEAFF. For the CDR3, the DNA is TGCGCCAGCAGCTTTTCGATGGCGCGGACTGAAGCTTTCTTT.